Listed below are T cell receptor beta chains from one sample, sequenced in a study of control samples from healthy donors and cancer patients. Here immunoSEQ multiplex PCR was the method, and the copy in TCRdb shows in-frame clones only, minus some. This sample has more than 110,000 clones, with around nine tenths found just once. Specimen: blood. The receptor set was obtained from a woman in her 30s in good health. Both conserved end residues are part of each CDR3. The order of the fields is J gene, clone size, V gene, D gene, CDR3 protein, CDR3 DNA. The D gene is left open where the match is weak. Clone size appears in some rows only: once, few, many, or a class for an expanded clone.

j_call: TRBJ1-5; clone_size: -; v_call: TRBV9; d_call: -; cdr3_aa: CASGVVQPQHF; cdr3_nt: TGTGCCAGCGGAGTGGTTCAGCCCCAGCATTTT
j_call: TRBJ1-1; clone_size: -; v_call: TRBV18; d_call: -; cdr3_aa: CASSPMLAGTMGTEAFF; cdr3_nt: TGTGCCAGCTCACCAATGTTGGCAGGCACCATGGGAACTGAAGCTTTCTTT
j_call: TRBJ1-2; clone_size: -; v_call: TRBV24-1; d_call: TRBD1; cdr3_aa: CATSDFGDSLNYGYTF; cdr3_nt: TGTGCCACCAGTGATTTCGGGGACAGCCTTAACTATGGCTACACCTTC
j_call: TRBJ2-1; clone_size: -; v_call: TRBV5-4; d_call: -; cdr3_aa: CASSGGESSYNEQFF; cdr3_nt: TGTGCCAGCAGCGGGGGAGAATCATCCTACAATGAGCAGTTCTTC
j_call: TRBJ1-2; clone_size: -; v_call: TRBV12-2; d_call: -; cdr3_aa: CASRLQGYNYGYTF; cdr3_nt: TGTGCAAGTCGCTTACAGGGTTATAACTATGGCTACACCTTC
j_call: TRBJ2-7; clone_size: -; v_call: TRBV21-1; d_call: -; cdr3_aa: CASKERGTSGPLPIYEQYF; cdr3_nt: TGTGCCAGCAAAGAAAGGGGGACTAGCGGGCCCCTCCCAATCTACGAGCAGTACTTC
j_call: TRBJ2-4; clone_size: once; v_call: TRBV18; d_call: -; cdr3_aa: CASSPEQANIQYF; cdr3_nt: TGTGCCAGCTCACCAGAACAGGCAAACATTCAGTACTTC
j_call: TRBJ1-2; clone_size: few; v_call: TRBV2; d_call: -; cdr3_aa: CASSDSPNYGYTF; cdr3_nt: TGTGCCAGCAGTGACAGCCCAAACTATGGCTACACCTTC
j_call: TRBJ2-7; clone_size: -; v_call: TRBV6-5; d_call: -; cdr3_aa: CASRTDATYEQYF; cdr3_nt: TGTGCCAGCAGAACAGACGCGACCTACGAGCAGTACTTC
j_call: TRBJ2-1; clone_size: -; v_call: TRBV5-1; d_call: TRBD2; cdr3_aa: CASSPRSGRAKDNEQFF; cdr3_nt: TGCGCCAGCAGCCCACGTAGCGGGAGGGCCAAAGACAATGAGCAGTTCTTC